This T cell receptor beta chain came from a study of blood T cell repertoires in COVID-19. Study-wide context: PBMCs, B-cell-depleted T cells, or T cells provided the cDNA or gDNA that made up the material.

Per the authors' pipeline: Using reference gene primer amplification, nucleated cell counts were estimated. TCRdb's table, derived via immunoSEQ multiplex PCR, lists solely in-frame clones and lacks some. V and J calls and clone size follow that table, whereas D and trimming were derived from the DNA. The table lists just over 650,000 clones, 85% to 90% of them singletons, with around 0.3% in the top ten. CDR1 and CDR2 from the germline V gene are LNHDA and SQIVND (reference sequence). The CDR3 consists of 15 residues. Trimming took 5 bases from V and 1 from J, leaving 12 bases between them. The gene calls are TRBV19 and TRBJ1-5, with D unresolved. The receptor was derived from a woman aged 18-35 years with acute or convalescent COVID-19. Sequencing was carried out using peripheral blood. In DNA, the CDR3 is TGTGCCAGTAGTGCCGGACGGGAGAGCAATCAGCCCCAGCATTTT. This sequence encodes CASSAGRESNQPQHF.